This T cell receptor (beta chain) was recovered during a study of blood T cells in healthy people across ages (dated by TCRdb to 2014 to 2015). About the study as a whole: In model experiments, roughly one uniquely barcoded TCR beta cDNA molecule per two T cells was captured by template switching. Donors of different ages were randomly distributed across sequencing lanes to avoid experimental bias. The study measured age-related changes in TCR beta repertoire diversity using deep sequencing normalized with unique cDNA molecular identifiers. The donors were divided into four age groups: young (average around 15 years), middle-aged (about 39), aged (about 60) and long-lived (roughly 82). Using the same blood draw, the study looked at two additional independent replicas of 1 million unique cDNA reads for two donors, one aged 18 to 29 and the other aged 80 or older. Study-level results and caveats: Compared with the aged group, more naive CD4+ T cells, fewer expanded clones and increased TCR diversity were shown by the long-lived group, suggesting age selection. Observed TCR beta diversity per million T cells fell roughly linearly with age, and a significant reduction was already apparent by age around 44. Estimates of total diversity based on one million sequenced T cells were regarded as lower bounds and as underestimates. There was a strong correlation between observed TCR beta diversity and the percentage of naive T cells measured by flow cytometry. Because donor CMV infection status was unknown, age-related changes in expanded clonotypes were potentially confounded. Since profiling was done on bulk unsorted PBMCs, naive and antigen-experienced compartments could not be conclusively compared.

Library preparation was by 5' RACE. The reads were generated on an Illumina HiSeq 2500. The second PCR ran for roughly 7 to 11 cycles and used a J-beta primer mix along with a sample-barcoded 5' primer. A template-switch 5' adaptor carrying 12 random nucleotides introduced a unique molecular identifier onto each TCR beta cDNA molecule. At least 2.5 million CDR3-containing paired-end reads were obtained from each sample. First-strand cDNA was synthesized from all RNA with the Mint cDNA synthesis kit, primed by a TRBC-specific oligonucleotide. All cDNA was treated with uracil-DNA glycosylase and then went through a first 18-cycle PCR with the universal primers M1SS and BC2_uni_R. The authors' analysis ran thus. For normalization, 1 million high-quality reads were randomly selected from each sample, with every read carrying a distinct molecular identifier. Instead of being binned into consensus sequences, reads that shared molecular identifiers were thrown out. MiTCR, set to a Q25 quality threshold and the strictest error-elimination algorithm, was used for CDR3 identification, clonotype clustering and error correction. Lower-bound total TCR beta diversity was estimated with a nonparametric unseen species model using Euler transformation. Clones were called with MiXCR by TCRdb after fastp trimmed the public reads at Q25, and only in-frame beta chains were retained. Merged by CDR3 protein, the rows form single entries marked with the most common genes and DNA. The authors' filters were not applied to this entry. A total of about 1,800,000 distinct CDR3 sequences appear in this sample, 28% of them only once. The ten largest clones represent 7.7% of the sample.

The roughly 39 donors, aged 6 to 90 years, were systemically healthy Caucasian individuals from Russia. Approximately 9 milliliters of peripheral blood were collected from each donor into EDTA-treated Vacutainer tubes. Ficoll-Paque density-gradient centrifugation was used to isolate PBMCs, with at least 7 million obtained per sample. Trizol reagent was used to extract total RNA from the PBMCs, yielding at least 6 micrograms per sample. The percentages of naive CD45RAhigh/CD27high T cells were determined by flow cytometry on a PBMC aliquot from every donor. Trimming leaves V shorter by 6 bases and J shorter by 2 bases, with the junction holding 13 bases beyond the gene matches. Reading the germline V gene (reference sequence) gives CDR1 DFQATT and CDR2 SNEGSKA. Counted from cysteine to phenylalanine, this CDR3 has 15 amino acids. The DNA shown is the 45-base CDR3, in frame from base 1. There are many counts of this clonotype. What antigen it recognizes has not been identified. Within one base of it there is no much larger clone, and no base qualities were kept.

The receptor's source is a young woman in good health. The chain links TRBV20-1 with TRBJ2-7, and 7 junction bases match TRBD1. Source material: blood. This receptor carries the CDR3 CSAPRWDSPTYEQYF. The DNA sequence is given as TGCAGTGCACCCAGATGGGACAGTCCAACCTACGAGCAGTACTTC.